The text below deals with one T cell receptor beta chain. Germline lookup yields CDR1 SGDLS and CDR2 YYNGEE. J lost 3 bases, V lost 0 bases, and 5 bases had no gene match. CDR3 length equals 15 residues. This entry is derived from a study of blood T cell repertoires in COVID-19. In the study overall: Specimens from acute and convalescent COVID-19 originated in the United States, Italy and Spain.

The data were produced by immunoSEQ multiplex PCR, yet TCRdb's version contains in-frame clones alone and is incomplete. The sample carries 380,000 or so clones, 89% recorded once. The rearrangement links TRBV9 to TRBJ1-2, with 7 bases matching TRBD1. This clonotype was sampled from a man aged 40-49 years with acute or convalescent COVID-19. Sample: peripheral blood. The CDR3 region has the DNA TGTGCCAGCAGCGTAGTTGGAGGGGGCGACTATGGCTACACCTTC. Translation: CASSVVGGGDYGYTF.